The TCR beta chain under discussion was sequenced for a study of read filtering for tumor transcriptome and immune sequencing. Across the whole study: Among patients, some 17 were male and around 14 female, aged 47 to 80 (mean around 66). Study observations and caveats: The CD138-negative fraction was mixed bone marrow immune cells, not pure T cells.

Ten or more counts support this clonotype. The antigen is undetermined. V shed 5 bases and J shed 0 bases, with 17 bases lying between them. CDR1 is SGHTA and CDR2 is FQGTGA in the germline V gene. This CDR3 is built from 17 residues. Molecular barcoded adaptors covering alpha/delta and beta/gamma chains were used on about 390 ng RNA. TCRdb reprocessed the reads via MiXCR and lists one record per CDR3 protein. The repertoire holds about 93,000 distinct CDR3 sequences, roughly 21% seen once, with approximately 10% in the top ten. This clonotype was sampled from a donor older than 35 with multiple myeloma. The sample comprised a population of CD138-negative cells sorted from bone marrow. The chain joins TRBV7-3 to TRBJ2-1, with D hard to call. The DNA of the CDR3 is TGTGCCAGCAGCCCTGCTTTTGGGCCCAGCTCCTACAATGAGCAGTTCTTC. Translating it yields CASSPAFGPSSYNEQFF.